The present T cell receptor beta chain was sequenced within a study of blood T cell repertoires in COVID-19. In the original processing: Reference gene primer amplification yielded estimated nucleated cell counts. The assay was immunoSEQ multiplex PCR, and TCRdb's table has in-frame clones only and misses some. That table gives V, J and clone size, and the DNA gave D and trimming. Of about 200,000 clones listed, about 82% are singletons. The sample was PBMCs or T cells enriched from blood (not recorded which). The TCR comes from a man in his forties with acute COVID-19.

CDR3 loop: CAIPRQNAGADRESNQPQHF. The CDR3 region has the DNA TGTGCCATTCCCAGGCAGAACGCGGGGGCGGACAGAGAAAGCAATCAGCCCCAGCATTTT. The chain has TRBV10-3 and TRBJ1-5; a possible D gene is TRBD1 (6 bases). This CDR3 has 20 amino acids. The V gene's germline CDR1 is ENHRY and CDR2 SYGVKD. The V and J ends lost 9 bases and 1 base respectively, with 31 bases between them.